This record covers a single TCR beta chain. Its antigen is still unknown. The CDR3 runs to 19 residues. Trimming took 4 bases from V and 1 from J; bases not matched to a gene: 17. CDR1 and CDR2 (germline): MDHEN, SYDVKM. PCR primers comprised 60 Vbeta and 13 Jbeta primers. Produced via immunoSEQ multiplex PCR; TCRdb's table is partial and in-frame only. The repertoire includes under 200,000 clones, roughly 79% of them detected once, and 1.5% to 2% sits in the top ten. This record comes from a study of cytomegalovirus exposure and HLA in healthy donors. Study findings and constraints: Indistinguishable V segments such as TRBV6-2 and TRBV6-3 were excluded. Analyzed later, most CMV-associated TCR beta chains appeared HLA-restricted.

The specimen was PBMCs. The gene calls are TRBV28 and TRBJ1-2; 8 bases match TRBD1. The source of this sequence is a man aged 25 to 40 in good health and CMV-seronegative. CDR3 protein: CASSSILSGGLEDNYGYTF. CDR3 nucleotides: TGTGCCAGCAGTTCAATCCTTTCAGGGGGCCTAGAAGATAACTATGGCTACACCTTC.